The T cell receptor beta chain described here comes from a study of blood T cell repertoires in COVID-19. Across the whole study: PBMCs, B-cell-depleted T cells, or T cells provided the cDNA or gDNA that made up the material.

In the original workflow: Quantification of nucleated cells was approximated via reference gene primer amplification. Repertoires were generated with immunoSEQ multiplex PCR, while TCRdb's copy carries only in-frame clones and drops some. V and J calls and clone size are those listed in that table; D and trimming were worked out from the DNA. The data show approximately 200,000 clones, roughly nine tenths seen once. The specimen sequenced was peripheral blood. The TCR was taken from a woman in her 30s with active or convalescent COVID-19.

The CDR3 region has the DNA TGTGCCAGCAGCCGCGTATCGGGGATTACAGATACGCAGTATTTT. It specifies CASSRVSGITDTQYF. The chain uses TRBV11-3 and TRBJ2-3, with a weak D call TRBD2 (5 bases). CDR3 length: 15 amino acids. Germline CDR1 and CDR2: SGHNT and YENEEA. V lost 5 bases to trimming and J lost 3 bases, with 15 bases between them.